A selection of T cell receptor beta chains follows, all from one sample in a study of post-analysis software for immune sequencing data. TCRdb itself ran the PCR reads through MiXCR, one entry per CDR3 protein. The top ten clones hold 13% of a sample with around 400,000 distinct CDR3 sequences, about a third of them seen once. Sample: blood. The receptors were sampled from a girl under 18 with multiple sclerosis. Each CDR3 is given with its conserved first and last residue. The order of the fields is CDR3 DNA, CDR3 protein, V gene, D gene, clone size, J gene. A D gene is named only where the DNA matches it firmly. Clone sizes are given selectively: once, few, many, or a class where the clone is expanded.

CDR3 DNA: TGTGCCAGCAGCCCGGCCATCCCCAAGGGGACAGACCGGCTGACGCAGTATTTT; CDR3 protein: CASSPAIPKGTDRLTQYF; V gene: TRBV5-5; D gene: TRBD1; clone size: few; J gene: TRBJ2-3
CDR3 DNA: TGCGCCAGCAGCCTGACAGGGGGCGAGGGCTACACCTTC; CDR3 protein: CASSLTGGEGYTF; V gene: TRBV5-1; D gene: TRBD1; clone size: few; J gene: TRBJ1-2
CDR3 DNA: TGTGCCAGCTCGGTGTATCCAGGCGGGTCCTACGAGCAGTACTTC; CDR3 protein: CASSVYPGGSYEQYF; V gene: TRBV6-1; D gene: -; clone size: many; J gene: TRBJ2-7
CDR3 DNA: TGTGCCAGCAGTTACTCCATGGGCAGGGTGGGCACTGAAGCTTTCTTT; CDR3 protein: CASSYSMGRVGTEAFF; V gene: TRBV6-5; D gene: -; clone size: once; J gene: TRBJ1-1
CDR3 DNA: TGCGCCAGCAGCCAAGATAGGGGCGGCTACACCTTC; CDR3 protein: CASSQDRGGYTF; V gene: TRBV4-1; D gene: -; clone size: -; J gene: TRBJ1-2
CDR3 DNA: TGCGCCAGCAGCTTGGCCCTAGCGGGGGCCCCCTCCTACGAGCAGTACTTC; CDR3 protein: CASSLALAGAPSYEQYF; V gene: TRBV5-1; D gene: TRBD2; clone size: -; J gene: TRBJ2-7
CDR3 DNA: TGTGCCAGCAGCTTAGAGTTAGGAACCCCCTATGGCTACACCTTC; CDR3 protein: CASSLELGTPYGYTF; V gene: TRBV7-8; D gene: -; clone size: few; J gene: TRBJ1-2
CDR3 DNA: TGTGCCTGGAGCAACTCCGAGGGGAAAAGTGAAGCTTTCTTT; CDR3 protein: CAWSNSEGKSEAFF; V gene: TRBV30; D gene: -; clone size: once; J gene: TRBJ1-1
CDR3 DNA: TGTGCCAGCAGCCAAGATTCAGGGGGAAAGAGCTACACCTTC; CDR3 protein: CASSQDSGGKSYTF; V gene: TRBV4-2; D gene: TRBD1; clone size: -; J gene: TRBJ1-2
CDR3 DNA: TGTGCCTGCAGTGAACCGGTGGTAGGGGAAAGCACAGATACGCAGTATTTT; CDR3 protein: CACSEPVVGESTDTQYF; V gene: TRBV2; D gene: -; clone size: -; J gene: TRBJ2-3
CDR3 DNA: TGTGCCTGGAGTGTACAGATGCGCATCGATGGCTACACCTTC; CDR3 protein: CAWSVQMRIDGYTF; V gene: TRBV30; D gene: -; clone size: few; J gene: TRBJ1-2
CDR3 DNA: TGTGCCAGTGGCCAGACAGATACGCAGTATTTT; CDR3 protein: CASGQTDTQYF; V gene: TRBV19; D gene: -; clone size: -; J gene: TRBJ2-3
CDR3 DNA: TGTGCCAGCAGCCGGGACGTCTACGAGCAGTACTTC; CDR3 protein: CASSRDVYEQYF; V gene: TRBV11-1; D gene: -; clone size: -; J gene: TRBJ2-7
CDR3 DNA: TGTGCCAGCAGCCAATATACAGGGGGCGCTGGGGCCAACGTCCTGACTTTC; CDR3 protein: CASSQYTGGAGANVLTF; V gene: TRBV4-2; D gene: TRBD1; clone size: -; J gene: TRBJ2-6
CDR3 DNA: TGCGCCAGCAGCCGGATGACAGGCGTCAGTACTGAAGCTTTCTTT; CDR3 protein: CASSRMTGVSTEAFF; V gene: TRBV4-1; D gene: -; clone size: -; J gene: TRBJ1-1
CDR3 DNA: TGTGCCAGCAGTTTGGTGGGGACAGGAGAGTACGAGCAGTACTTC; CDR3 protein: CASSLVGTGEYEQYF; V gene: TRBV12-3/TRBV12-4; D gene: TRBD1; clone size: -; J gene: TRBJ2-7
CDR3 DNA: TGTGCCAGCAGTCCCCATCAGGGACGATACGAGCAGTACTTC; CDR3 protein: CASSPHQGRYEQYF; V gene: TRBV12-3/TRBV12-4; D gene: -; clone size: -; J gene: TRBJ2-7
CDR3 DNA: TGTGCCAGCAGCTATGAGGGGGGCGCAGACTATGGCTACACCTTC; CDR3 protein: CASSYEGGADYGYTF; V gene: TRBV12-3/TRBV12-4; D gene: -; clone size: -; J gene: TRBJ1-2
CDR3 DNA: TGTGCCAGCAGTCCCCAGACAGACTACGAGCAGTACTTC; CDR3 protein: CASSPQTDYEQYF; V gene: TRBV12-3/TRBV12-4; D gene: -; clone size: few; J gene: TRBJ2-7
CDR3 DNA: TGTGCCAGCCAGGGGGAGTCCTACGAGCAGTTCTTC; CDR3 protein: CASQGESYEQFF; V gene: TRBV12-3/TRBV12-4; D gene: TRBD1; clone size: once; J gene: TRBJ2-1
CDR3 DNA: TGTGCCAGCAGCTTAGGTCTGGCTGGTAGCGACGGTTGGGAGACCCAGTACTTC; CDR3 protein: CASSLGLAGSDGWETQYF; V gene: TRBV11-3; D gene: -; clone size: -; J gene: TRBJ2-5
CDR3 DNA: TGCGCCAGCAGCAAATACAGGGTCACCGGGGAGCTGTTTTTT; CDR3 protein: CASSKYRVTGELFF; V gene: TRBV5-1; D gene: -; clone size: -; J gene: TRBJ2-2
CDR3 DNA: TGTGCCAGCGGACAGGGGGCAGAAAATGGCTACACCTTC; CDR3 protein: CASGQGAENGYTF; V gene: TRBV6-2/TRBV6-3; D gene: TRBD1; clone size: -; J gene: TRBJ1-2
CDR3 DNA: TGCGCCAGCAGACAGGGAGGCAATCAGCCCCAGCATTTT; CDR3 protein: CASRQGGNQPQHF; V gene: TRBV10-1; D gene: -; clone size: -; J gene: TRBJ1-5
CDR3 DNA: TGTGCCAGCAGCTTAAGGGGGCTGGGGGAAAAACTGTTTTTT; CDR3 protein: CASSLRGLGEKLFF; V gene: TRBV7-8; D gene: TRBD1; clone size: -; J gene: TRBJ1-4
CDR3 DNA: TGTGCCAGCAGCCAAGAAAGAACGGGGGAGTTTGAGCAGTACTTC; CDR3 protein: CASSQERTGEFEQYF; V gene: TRBV4-2; D gene: -; clone size: few; J gene: TRBJ2-5
CDR3 DNA: TGCGCCAGCAGCCAAAGGAGGGAGGGAGAAGGTGGTAGTCAGCCCCAGCATTTT; CDR3 protein: CASSQRREGEGGSQPQHF; V gene: TRBV4-1; D gene: -; clone size: -; J gene: TRBJ1-5
CDR3 DNA: TGCGCCAGCAGCGACTTCCAGGGAGTGGGTGGCTACACCTTC; CDR3 protein: CASSDFQGVGGYTF; V gene: TRBV5-1; D gene: -; clone size: few; J gene: TRBJ1-2
CDR3 DNA: TGTGCCAGCAGTTTACCGACAGGGGGCAGGGAGACCCAGTACTTC; CDR3 protein: CASSLPTGGRETQYF; V gene: TRBV28; D gene: TRBD1; clone size: -; J gene: TRBJ2-5
CDR3 DNA: TGCGCCAGCAGCTGGAACTCCGGGACAGGGAGCGGGCAGTACTTC; CDR3 protein: CASSWNSGTGSGQYF; V gene: TRBV5-1; D gene: TRBD1; clone size: -; J gene: TRBJ2-7
CDR3 DNA: TGTGCCAGCAGCCGGGGAGGGATGAATCAGCCCCAGCATTTT; CDR3 protein: CASSRGGMNQPQHF; V gene: TRBV3-1; D gene: -; clone size: -; J gene: TRBJ1-5
CDR3 DNA: TGCAGTGTCCCGGGTGAGGGCACAGATACGCAGTATTTT; CDR3 protein: CSVPGEGTDTQYF; V gene: TRBV20-1; D gene: -; clone size: -; J gene: TRBJ2-3
CDR3 DNA: TGTGCCAGCACCTACGGGGGGAGTCTTAGCAATCAGCCCCAGCATTTT; CDR3 protein: CASTYGGSLSNQPQHF; V gene: TRBV7-2; D gene: -; clone size: -; J gene: TRBJ1-5
CDR3 DNA: TGCGCCAGCAGCTTGAGGGGCAGGGAGGAGTCACCCCTCCACTTT; CDR3 protein: CASSLRGREESPLHF; V gene: TRBV5-1; D gene: -; clone size: -; J gene: TRBJ1-6
CDR3 DNA: TGTGCCAGCAGCTTGAGGAGGGAGGGCAATCAGCCCCAGCATTTT; CDR3 protein: CASSLRREGNQPQHF; V gene: TRBV5-6; D gene: -; clone size: -; J gene: TRBJ1-5
CDR3 DNA: TGTGCCAGCAGCCGAGCTTGGGGAGAGACCCGGTACTTC; CDR3 protein: CASSRAWGETRYF; V gene: TRBV7-2; D gene: -; clone size: -; J gene: TRBJ2-5
CDR3 DNA: TGCAGTGCTAACCCGGCGGGCCAGGCGGGAAACATTCAGTACTTC; CDR3 protein: CSANPAGQAGNIQYF; V gene: TRBV20-1; D gene: -; clone size: few; J gene: TRBJ2-4
CDR3 DNA: TGTGCCAGCAGTTTATTTGGCAAAAAGTTCTTC; CDR3 protein: CASSLFGKKFF; V gene: TRBV27; D gene: -; clone size: few; J gene: TRBJ2-1
CDR3 DNA: TGTGCTTCAGGGGAAGAGGGCACTGAAGCTTTCTTT; CDR3 protein: CASGEEGTEAFF; V gene: TRBV12-3/TRBV12-4; D gene: -; clone size: -; J gene: TRBJ1-1
CDR3 DNA: TGTGCCAGCAGTTACAACCGGCGGGGGACTAGCGGCCTTGGAGGGGATACGCAGTATTTT; CDR3 protein: CASSYNRRGTSGLGGDTQYF; V gene: TRBV12-3/TRBV12-4; D gene: TRBD2; clone size: few; J gene: TRBJ2-3
CDR3 DNA: TGCGCCAGCAGCTTGGGCGGACAGGTGAACACTGAAGCTTTCTTT; CDR3 protein: CASSLGGQVNTEAFF; V gene: TRBV5-1; D gene: TRBD1; clone size: -; J gene: TRBJ1-1
CDR3 DNA: -; CDR3 protein: CASSLDSSSGYTF; V gene: TRBV7-2; D gene: -; clone size: -; J gene: TRBJ1-2
CDR3 DNA: TGCGCCAGCAGCCAAGGGTTCCGGGACACTATCTATGGCTACACCTTC; CDR3 protein: CASSQGFRDTIYGYTF; V gene: TRBV4-3; D gene: -; clone size: few; J gene: TRBJ1-2
CDR3 DNA: TGCAGCGGGGATACGCAGTATTTT; CDR3 protein: CSGDTQYF; V gene: TRBV29-1; D gene: -; clone size: many; J gene: TRBJ2-3
CDR3 DNA: TGCAGCGGGGGAAACAGGGATCAGCCCCAGCATTTT; CDR3 protein: CSGGNRDQPQHF; V gene: TRBV29-1; D gene: -; clone size: -; J gene: TRBJ1-5
CDR3 DNA: TGTGCCAGCTCACCACCGACTAGCGGGGGCCCCGAGCAGTTCTTC; CDR3 protein: CASSPPTSGGPEQFF; V gene: TRBV18; D gene: TRBD2; clone size: -; J gene: TRBJ2-1
CDR3 DNA: TGTGCCAGCAGTTACAAGCCTTCTTCCTACGAGCAGTACTTC; CDR3 protein: CASSYKPSSYEQYF; V gene: TRBV6-2/TRBV6-3; D gene: -; clone size: -; J gene: TRBJ2-7
CDR3 DNA: TGTGCCAGCAGCATAAGGGCTTACGAGCAGTACTTC; CDR3 protein: CASSIRAYEQYF; V gene: TRBV7-9; D gene: -; clone size: few; J gene: TRBJ2-7
CDR3 DNA: TGTGCCATCAGTGAGTCAGGACTAGCAGGGGAGACCCAGTACTTC; CDR3 protein: CAISESGLAGETQYF; V gene: TRBV10-3; D gene: TRBD2; clone size: -; J gene: TRBJ2-5
CDR3 DNA: TGTGCCAGCAGCCGCGGGACTAGCAATGCGGGTGAGCAGTTCTTC; CDR3 protein: CASSRGTSNAGEQFF; V gene: TRBV3-1; D gene: TRBD2; clone size: -; J gene: TRBJ2-1
CDR3 DNA: TGTGCCAGCAGCCAACCATACAATGAGCAGTTCTTC; CDR3 protein: CASSQPYNEQFF; V gene: TRBV3-1; D gene: -; clone size: few; J gene: TRBJ2-1
CDR3 DNA: TGTGCCAGCAGTTTTGCCACTCAGCCCCAGCATTTT; CDR3 protein: CASSFATQPQHF; V gene: TRBV12-3/TRBV12-4; D gene: -; clone size: -; J gene: TRBJ1-5
CDR3 DNA: TGCGCCAGCAGCTTGGAGGCAGGAGAACTGTTTTTT; CDR3 protein: CASSLEAGELFF; V gene: TRBV5-1; D gene: -; clone size: -; J gene: TRBJ1-4
CDR3 DNA: TGTGCCAGCAGTGGGGGTAGCGGGGGCCCAGATACGCAGTATTTT; CDR3 protein: CASSGGSGGPDTQYF; V gene: TRBV2; D gene: TRBD2; clone size: -; J gene: TRBJ2-3
CDR3 DNA: TGTGCCAGCACCTGGGGGACAGGGGGCTTGAACACTGAAGCTTTCTTT; CDR3 protein: CASTWGTGGLNTEAFF; V gene: TRBV5-6; D gene: TRBD1; clone size: -; J gene: TRBJ1-1
CDR3 DNA: TGTGCCAGCAGCTCTTGGGAGTCCCAAGAGACCCAGTACTTC; CDR3 protein: CASSSWESQETQYF; V gene: TRBV11-2; D gene: -; clone size: -; J gene: TRBJ2-5
CDR3 DNA: TGCAGTGCTAGAGATTTGGCGGGAGCCGGCGAGCAGTACTTC; CDR3 protein: CSARDLAGAGEQYF; V gene: TRBV20-1; D gene: TRBD2; clone size: -; J gene: TRBJ2-7
CDR3 DNA: TGTGCCAGCAGACCCCTGGGACACTCCTACAATGAGCAGTTCTTC; CDR3 protein: CASRPLGHSYNEQFF; V gene: TRBV6-2/TRBV6-3; D gene: -; clone size: few; J gene: TRBJ2-1